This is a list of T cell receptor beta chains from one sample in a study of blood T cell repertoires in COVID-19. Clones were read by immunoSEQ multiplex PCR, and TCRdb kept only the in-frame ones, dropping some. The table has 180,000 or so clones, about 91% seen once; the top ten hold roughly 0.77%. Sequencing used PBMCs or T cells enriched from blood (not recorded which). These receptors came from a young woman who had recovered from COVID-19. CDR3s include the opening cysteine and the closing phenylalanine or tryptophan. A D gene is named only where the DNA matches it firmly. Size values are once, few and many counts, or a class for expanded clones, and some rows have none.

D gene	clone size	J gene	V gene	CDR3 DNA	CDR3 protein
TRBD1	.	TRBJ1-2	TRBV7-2	TGTGCCAGCAGCGGAACTGGGACAGGTTTCTATGGCTACACCTTC	CASSGTGTGFYGYTF
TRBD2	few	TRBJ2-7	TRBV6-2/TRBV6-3	TGTGCCAGCAGTTACCCACAAACCACTGCGGGACTAGCTCGGTACGAGCAGTACTTC	CASSYPQTTAGLARYEQYF
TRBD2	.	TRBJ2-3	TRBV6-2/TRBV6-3	TGTGCCAGCAGTTCCCCAGGGCCTAGCGGACACACAGATACGCAGTATTTT	CASSSPGPSGHTDTQYF
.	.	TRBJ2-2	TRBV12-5	TGTGCTAGTGGTTTGGTCGGGGGCGGGGAGCTGTTTTTT	CASGLVGGGELFF
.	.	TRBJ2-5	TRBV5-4	TGTGCCAGCAGCTTAGCCAGACCCTTACGAGGAGAGACCCAGTACTTC	CASSLARPLRGETQYF
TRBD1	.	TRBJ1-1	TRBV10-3	TGTGCCATCAGTCCGGGGACAGGGGGAGCTTTCTTT	CAISPGTGGAFF
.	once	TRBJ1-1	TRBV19	TGTGCCAGTAGTATAGGTAGACCTAGAGGCCCCCACACTGAAGCTTTCTTT	CASSIGRPRGPHTEAFF
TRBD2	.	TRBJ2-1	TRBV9	TGTGCCAGCAGCGTAGCTCTAGCGGACTACAATGAGCAGTTCTTC	CASSVALADYNEQFF
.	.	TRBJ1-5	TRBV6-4	TGTGCCAGCAGTGCTTCTAGCAATCAGCCCCAGCATTTT	CASSASSNQPQHF
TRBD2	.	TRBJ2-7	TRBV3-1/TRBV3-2	TGTGCCAGCAGCCAAGAGTTTAGCGGGAGCGATCTTTACGAGCAGTACTTC	CASSQEFSGSDLYEQYF
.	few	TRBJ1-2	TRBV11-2	TGTGCCAGCAGCTCGACCCGGGACACCTCGTATGGCTACACCTTC	CASSSTRDTSYGYTF